The clone carrying this T cell receptor (beta chain) was counted many times. Its antigen is undetermined. The DNA ends 3 residues before the CDR3 does, and the rest of the CDR3 is filled in from the germline J gene. This entry belongs to a study of T cell clonality in common variable immunodeficiency. Study outcomes and limitations: CVID patient heterogeneity limited repertoire-clinical complication correlations. Reportedly, TCR beta sequences from common variable immunodeficiency showed fewer deletions and N-nucleotide insertions.

The CDR3 sequence is 13 residues long. The germline V gene has CDR1 SGHRS and CDR2 YFSETQ. The V segment lost 1 base and the J segment 4 bases; nucleotides outside the gene matches: 0. The repertoire was sequenced with immunoSEQ multiplex PCR; TCRdb's copy has only in-frame clones and lacks some. The sample contains under 40,000 clones, none of them singletons. CVID subjects were around 16 female and 29 male, aged roughly 9 to 70. Blood samples were heparinized, 5 to 8 ml per donor. The sequencing sample was made of peripheral blood mononuclear cells. This clonotype originated in a human donor with common variable immunodeficiency. The chain has TRBV5-1 and TRBJ1-1; 8 nucleotides line up with TRBD1. The sequenced CDR3 bases are TGCGCCAGCAGCTTGACAGGGGGCACTGAA. Residues: CASSLTGGTE. The whole CDR3 reads CASSLTGGTEAFF.